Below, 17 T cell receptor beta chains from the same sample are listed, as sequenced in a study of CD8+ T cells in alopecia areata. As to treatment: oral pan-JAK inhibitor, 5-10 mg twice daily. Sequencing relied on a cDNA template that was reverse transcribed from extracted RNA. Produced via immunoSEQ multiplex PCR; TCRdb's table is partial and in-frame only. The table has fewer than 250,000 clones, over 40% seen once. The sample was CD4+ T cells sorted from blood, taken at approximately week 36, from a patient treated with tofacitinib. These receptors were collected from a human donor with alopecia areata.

As DNA, the CDR3 is TGTGCCAGCAGCCGCGCGCCGGGGGGATATTCCTACGAGCAGTACTTC. Translation: CASSRAPGGYSYEQYF. The genes are TRBV5-4 and TRBJ2-7; TRBD2 matches at 7 bases. V was pared by 4 bases and J by 1 base, with 11 bases of the junction left unmatched. The CDR3 is 16 amino acids. Germline assignment: CDR1 SGHNT and CDR2 YYREEE (reference sequence).

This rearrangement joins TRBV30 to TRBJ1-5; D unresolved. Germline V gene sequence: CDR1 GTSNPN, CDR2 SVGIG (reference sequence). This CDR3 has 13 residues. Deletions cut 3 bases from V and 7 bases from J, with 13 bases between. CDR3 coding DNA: TGTGCCTGGAGCCCGCGGCGGGGACAGCCCCAGCATTTT. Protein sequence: CAWSPRRGQPQHF. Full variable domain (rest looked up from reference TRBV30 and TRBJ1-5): SQTIHQWPATLVQPVGSPLSLECTVEGTSNPNLYWYRQAAGRGLQLLFYSVGIGQISSEVPQNLSASRPQDRQFILSSKKLLLSDSGFYLCAWSPRRGQPQHFGDGTRLSIL.

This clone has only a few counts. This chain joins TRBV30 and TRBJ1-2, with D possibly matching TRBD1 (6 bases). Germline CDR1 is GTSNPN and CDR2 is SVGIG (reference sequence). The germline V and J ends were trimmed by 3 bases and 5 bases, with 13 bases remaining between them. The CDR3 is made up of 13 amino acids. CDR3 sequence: CAWSDNREYGYTF. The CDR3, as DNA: TGTGCCTGGAGCGATAACAGGGAATATGGCTACACCTTC.

CDR3 coding DNA: TGTGCCAGCAGTCTGGGACTAGCGGGAGTGCTTGAGCAGTTCTTC. Residues: CASSLGLAGVLEQFF. The chain couples TRBV27 to TRBJ2-1, with 14 bases lining up with TRBD2. CDR1 MNHEY and CDR2 SMNVEV come from the germline V gene (reference sequence). V was pared by 5 bases and J by 9 bases, with 6 bases of the junction left unmatched. The CDR3 has 15 amino acids.

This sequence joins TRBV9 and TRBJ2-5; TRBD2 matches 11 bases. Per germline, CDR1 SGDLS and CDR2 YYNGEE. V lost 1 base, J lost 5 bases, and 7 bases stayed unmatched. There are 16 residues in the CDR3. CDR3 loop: CASSVLAGGTHETQYF. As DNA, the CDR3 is TGTGCCAGCAGCGTACTAGCGGGAGGAACTCATGAGACCCAGTACTTC.

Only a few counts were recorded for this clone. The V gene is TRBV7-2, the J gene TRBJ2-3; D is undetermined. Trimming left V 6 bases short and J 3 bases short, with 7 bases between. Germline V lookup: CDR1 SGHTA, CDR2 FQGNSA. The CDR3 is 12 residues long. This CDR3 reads CASSPTTDTQYF. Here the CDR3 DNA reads TGTGCCAGCAGTCCTACGACAGATACGCAGTATTTT.

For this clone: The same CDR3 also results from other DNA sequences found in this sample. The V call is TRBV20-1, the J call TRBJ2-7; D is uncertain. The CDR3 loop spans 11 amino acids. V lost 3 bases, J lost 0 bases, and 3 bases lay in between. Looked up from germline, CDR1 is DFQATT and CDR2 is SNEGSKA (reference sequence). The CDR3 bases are TGCAGTGCTAGGATCTCCTACGAGCAGTACTTC. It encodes CSARISYEQYF.

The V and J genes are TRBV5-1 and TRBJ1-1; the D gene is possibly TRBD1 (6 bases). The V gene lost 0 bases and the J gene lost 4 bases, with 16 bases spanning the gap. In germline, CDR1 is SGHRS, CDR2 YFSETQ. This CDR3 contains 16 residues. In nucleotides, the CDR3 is TGCGCCAGCAGCTTGGCCAAGGGCAGGGGAGGCACTGAAGCTTTCTTT. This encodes CASSLAKGRGGTEAFF.

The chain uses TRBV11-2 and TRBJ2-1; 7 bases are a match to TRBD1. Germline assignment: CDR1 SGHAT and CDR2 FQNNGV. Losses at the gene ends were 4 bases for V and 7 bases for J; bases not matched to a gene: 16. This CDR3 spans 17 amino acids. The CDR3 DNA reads TGTGCCAGCAGCTCGCGGACAGGTTATGAATACCCAAATGAGCAGTTCTTC. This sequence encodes CASSSRTGYEYPNEQFF.

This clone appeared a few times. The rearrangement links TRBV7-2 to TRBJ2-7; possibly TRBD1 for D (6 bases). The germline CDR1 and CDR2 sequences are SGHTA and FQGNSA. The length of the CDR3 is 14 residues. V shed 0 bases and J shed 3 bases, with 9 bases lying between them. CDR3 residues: CASSLAGHVYEQYF. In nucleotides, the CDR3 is TGTGCCAGCAGCTTAGCGGGACACGTCTACGAGCAGTACTTC.

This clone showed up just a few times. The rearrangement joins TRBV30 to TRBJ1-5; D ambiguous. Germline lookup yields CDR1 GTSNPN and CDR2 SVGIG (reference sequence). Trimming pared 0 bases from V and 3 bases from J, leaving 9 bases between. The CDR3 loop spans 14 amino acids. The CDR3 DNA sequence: TGTGCCTGGAGTGTCGGGAATTACAATCAGCCCCAGCATTTT. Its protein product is CAWSVGNYNQPQHF. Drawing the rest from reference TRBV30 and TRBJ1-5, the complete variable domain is SQTIHQWPATLVQPVGSPLSLECTVEGTSNPNLYWYRQAAGRGLQLLFYSVGIGQISSEVPQNLSASRPQDRQFILSSKKLLLSDSGFYLCAWSVGNYNQPQHFGDGTRLSIL.

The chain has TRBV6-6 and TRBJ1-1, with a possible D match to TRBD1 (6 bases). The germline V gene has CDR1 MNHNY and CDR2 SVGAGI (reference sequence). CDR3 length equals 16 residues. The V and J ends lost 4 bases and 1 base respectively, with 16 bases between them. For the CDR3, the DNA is TGTGCCAGCAGTTTTGACAGGATGTTGAAGAACACTGAAGCTTTCTTT. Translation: CASSFDRMLKNTEAFF.

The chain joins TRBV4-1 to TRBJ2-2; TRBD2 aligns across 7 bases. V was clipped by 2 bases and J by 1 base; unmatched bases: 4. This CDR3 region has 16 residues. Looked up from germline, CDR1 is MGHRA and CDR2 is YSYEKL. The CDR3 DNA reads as TGCGCCAGCAGCCAAATGACTAGCCAGAACACCGGGGAGCTGTTTTTT. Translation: CASSQMTSQNTGELFF.

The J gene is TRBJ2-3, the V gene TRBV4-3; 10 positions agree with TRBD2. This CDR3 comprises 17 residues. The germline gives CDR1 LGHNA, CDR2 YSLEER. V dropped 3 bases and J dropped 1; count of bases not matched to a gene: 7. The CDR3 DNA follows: TGCGCCAGCAGCCAGGTGGCCGGGACTAGCGGCACAGATACGCAGTATTTT. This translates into CASSQVAGTSGTDTQYF.

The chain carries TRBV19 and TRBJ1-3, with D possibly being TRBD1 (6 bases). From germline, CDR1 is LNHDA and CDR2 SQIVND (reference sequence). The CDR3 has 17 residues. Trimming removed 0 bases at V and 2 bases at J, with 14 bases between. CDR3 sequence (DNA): TGTGCCAGTAGTATAGAGCCGCCCAGGGGAACTGGAAACACCATATATTTT. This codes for CASSIEPPRGTGNTIYF.

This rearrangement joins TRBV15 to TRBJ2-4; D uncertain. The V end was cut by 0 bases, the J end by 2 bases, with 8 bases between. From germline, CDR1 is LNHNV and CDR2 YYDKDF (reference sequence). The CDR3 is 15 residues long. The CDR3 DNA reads TGTGCCACCAGCAGAGATGCGAAGCCCAAAAACATTCAGTACTTC. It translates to CATSRDAKPKNIQYF.

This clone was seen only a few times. CDR3 loop: CASSQETLAGGPIQQFF. Written as DNA, the CDR3 is TGCGCCAGCAGCCAAGAAACGCTTGCGGGAGGGCCTATACAGCAGTTCTTC. V is TRBV4-3 and J is TRBJ2-1; 9 positions match TRBD2. Trimming at V came to 0 bases and at J to 11 bases, leaving 14 bases not matched to a gene. This CDR3 region has 17 residues. CDR1 and CDR2 (germline): LGHNA, YSLEER.